This T cell receptor (beta chain) was captured in a study of patients and donors after allogeneic stem cell transplantation. Each CDR3 protein is one row after TCRdb ran MiXCR on the RT-PCR reads. This sample has more than 850,000 distinct CDR3 sequences; roughly 18% occur once, and the top ten carry roughly 6%. This clonotype came up once. The CDR3 runs to 16 residues. The J segment lost 2 bases and the V segment lost 5 bases, leaving 9 bases of the junction unmatched. Looked up from germline, CDR1 is ENHRY and CDR2 is SYGVKD. The specimen was blood, either unsorted or a sorted T cell fraction (not recorded which). The rearrangement links TRBV10-3 to TRBJ1-5, with 7 positions matching TRBD1. The source is a human donor who was either an allogeneic HSCT recipient or a stem cell or donor lymphocyte infusion donor (not recorded which). It is not recorded whose cells these are; they may come from a transplant donor. The CDR3 region has the DNA TGTGCCATCAGTTCGACAGGGATTGGAGGCAATCAGCCCCAGCATTTT. It translates to CAISSTGIGGNQPQHF.